The rows below give T cell receptor beta chains drawn from one sample of a study of shared clonotypes between healthy human individuals. Assay: immunoSEQ multiplex PCR; the TCRdb copy retains only in-frame clones and omits some. The table lists a few million clones, roughly 92% of them singletons. Sequencing input: naive CD4+ T cells sorted from blood. All receptors come from a man between 18 and 35 years old in good health. Both conserved end residues are part of each CDR3. A D gene is named only where the DNA matches it firmly. Expanded clones are given a class, and other clones once, few, many or no size at all.

NA | TRBD2 | TRBJ2-2 | TRBV27 | TGTGCCAGCAGGCCGACTAGCCTTGGGAACACCGGGGAGCTGTTTTTT | CASRPTSLGNTGELFF
NA | TRBD1 | TRBJ2-7 | TRBV4-1 | TGCGCCAGCAGCCAAGTTAGACAGGGGGTGGACGAGCAGTACTTC | CASSQVRQGVDEQYF
NA | NA | TRBJ2-5 | TRBV28 | TGTGCCAGCAGTCCGACCGGGGGCCAAGAGACCCAGTACTTC | CASSPTGGQETQYF
NA | NA | TRBJ1-1 | TRBV6-1 | TGTGCCAGCAGCCTTGCGGGTGGGAACACTGAAGCTTTCTTT | CASSLAGGNTEAFF
NA | NA | TRBJ1-1 | TRBV10-3 | TGTGCCATCAGTGATGTGTCTTGGGACAACACTGAAGCTTTCTTT | CAISDVSWDNTEAFF
NA | NA | TRBJ1-1 | TRBV9 | TGTGCCAGCAGCCCAATGGGGAGCTCGGCTGAAGCTTTCTTT | CASSPMGSSAEAFF
NA | TRBD1 | TRBJ1-2 | TRBV28 | TGTGCCAGCAGTTTTAGGAGGGGGCTTTATGGCTACACCTTC | CASSFRRGLYGYTF
NA | TRBD2 | TRBJ2-5 | TRBV7-2 | TGTGCCAGCAGCGCGGGAGGGGTTAAGATGATCCAGTACTTC | CASSAGGVKMIQYF
NA | TRBD1 | TRBJ2-4 | TRBV10-3 | TGTGCCATCAGTGAGTTGGGCAAGGGGGCGGACATTCAGTACTTC | CAISELGKGADIQYF
NA | NA | TRBJ1-2 | TRBV7-8 | TGTGCCAGCAGCACCGCCGGGACCAATGGCTACACCTTC | CASSTAGTNGYTF
NA | TRBD1 | TRBJ2-1 | TRBV19 | TGTGCCAGTAGACCGGGACAGGGATATGAGCAGTTCTTC | CASRPGQGYEQFF
NA | NA | TRBJ2-7 | TRBV28 | TGTGCCAGCAGGGATGGGGGTTACGAGCAGTACTTC | CASRDGGYEQYF
NA | NA | TRBJ2-5 | TRBV5-4 | TGTGCCAGCAGCATCGTCTCTAGCGCCAAGACCCAGTACTTC | CASSIVSSAKTQYF
NA | TRBD1 | TRBJ2-3 | TRBV5-6 | TGTGCCAGCGTACGGGGACAGGGGGCCAAGCAGTATTTT | CASVRGQGAKQYF
NA | NA | TRBJ1-3 | TRBV15 | TGTGCCACCAGCAGAGGGGGGACAAAAGGGGACACCATATATTTT | CATSRGGTKGDTIYF
NA | TRBD1 | TRBJ1-2 | TRBV2 | TGTGCCAGCAGGAGGGGGGACAGGGGGCCCGGGGAGGGCTACACCTTC | CASRRGDRGPGEGYTF
NA | NA | TRBJ1-6 | TRBV4-3 | TGCGCCAGCAGCCAAGAAAGTCTAGATTCCACCTATAATTCACCCCTCCACTTT | CASSQESLDSTYNSPLHF
NA | NA | TRBJ2-2 | TRBV9 | TGTGCCAGCAGCGTAGGCGGAGGAAACACCGGGGAGCTGTTTTTT | CASSVGGGNTGELFF
NA | TRBD2 | TRBJ2-1 | TRBV5-1 | TGCGCCAGCAGCCCGGGGGTTAGCGGGGCGTACAATGAGCAGTTCTTC | CASSPGVSGAYNEQFF
NA | TRBD1 | TRBJ1-1 | TRBV18 | TGTGCCAGCTCACCACTAACCGCCACAGGGGTCACTGAAGCTTTCTTT | CASSPLTATGVTEAFF
NA | NA | TRBJ2-3 | TRBV6-5 | TGTGCCAGCAGTTACGACCCCACGGATACGCAGTATTTT | CASSYDPTDTQYF
NA | NA | TRBJ1-5 | TRBV5-5 | TGTGCCAGCAGCTTGGGAGGAATCAATCAGCCCCAGCATTTT | CASSLGGINQPQHF
NA | TRBD2 | TRBJ2-1 | TRBV18 | TGTGCCAGCTCACCAGGGACTACCAATGAGCAGTTCTTC | CASSPGTTNEQFF
NA | NA | TRBJ2-5 | TRBV7-7 | TGTGCTAGCAGTCGAGACAGACAAGAGACCCAGTACTTC | CASSRDRQETQYF
NA | NA | TRBJ1-1 | TRBV6-5 | TGTGCCAGCAGTCCTGCGGGGTATGAAGCTTTCTTT | CASSPAGYEAFF
NA | NA | TRBJ1-1 | TRBV18 | TGTGCCAGCTCACCATACGGGTTGTACACTGAAGCTTTCTTT | CASSPYGLYTEAFF
few | NA | TRBJ1-4 | TRBV29-1 | TGCAGCGCCGGCCGGAGTAATGAAAAACTGTTTTTT | CSAGRSNEKLFF
NA | NA | TRBJ2-3 | TRBV10-1 | TGCGCCAGCAGCGGAGACGTGGGGGGCGCATCAGATACGCAGTATTTT | CASSGDVGGASDTQYF
NA | NA | TRBJ2-2 | TRBV7-9 | TGTGCCAGCAGCTCATCCCGTGAACCCGCGAACACCGGGGAGCTGTTTTTT | CASSSSREPANTGELFF
NA | NA | TRBJ2-2 | TRBV27 | TGTGCCAGCAGTTTCCTGGGGGCGAACACCGGGGAGCTGTTTTTT | CASSFLGANTGELFF
once | NA | TRBJ1-2 | TRBV15 | TGTGCCACCAGCAGCCGGGAAAACTATGGCTACACCTTC | CATSSRENYGYTF
NA | NA | TRBJ2-1 | TRBV14 | TGTGCCAGCAGCGTCCCTAGTCGAAATGAGCAGTTCTTC | CASSVPSRNEQFF
NA | TRBD1 | TRBJ1-3 | TRBV27 | TGTGCCAGCAGTGGGACAGGGCTCTCTGGAAACACCATATATTTT | CASSGTGLSGNTIYF
NA | NA | TRBJ1-3 | TRBV5-1 | TGCGCCAGCAGGCTTTCGCGAGACGGAAACACCATATATTTT | CASRLSRDGNTIYF
NA | NA | TRBJ2-7 | TRBV2 | TGTGCCGCAGACCGACAGCCGTCTTCCTACGAGCAGTACTTC | CAADRQPSSYEQYF
NA | NA | TRBJ1-6 | TRBV19 | TGTGCCAGTAGTATATCTTGGCAGGGAGATTCACCCCTCCACTTT | CASSISWQGDSPLHF
NA | NA | TRBJ2-2 | TRBV6-6 | TGTGCCAGCGAGGAGGGAATCCCAACCGGGGAGCTGTTTTTT | CASEEGIPTGELFF